Listed below are T cell receptor beta chains from one sample, sequenced in a study of shared clonotypes between healthy human individuals. The repertoire was sequenced with immunoSEQ multiplex PCR; TCRdb's copy has only in-frame clones and lacks some. Among about 510,000 clones listed, about four fifths were seen once. The sequencing input was PBMCs. The receptors here all came from a woman aged 40 to 50 in good health. Some clones in this sample may be carry-over from other donors' samples. Both conserved end residues are part of each CDR3. The order of the fields is clone size, D gene, J gene, V gene, CDR3 protein, CDR3 DNA. D genes are given only for firm matches. Expanded clones get a size class; other rows say once, few or many, or leave the size out.

clone_size: few
d_call: TRBD2
j_call: TRBJ2-7
v_call: TRBV4-1
cdr3_aa: CASSYVGGRYEQYF
cdr3_nt: TGCGCCAGCAGCTACGTGGGGGGGAGGTACGAGCAGTACTTC

clone_size: -
d_call: TRBD2
j_call: TRBJ2-7
v_call: TRBV10-2
cdr3_aa: CASVLAGGFYEQYF
cdr3_nt: TGCGCCAGTGTTCTAGCGGGAGGGTTCTACGAGCAGTACTTC

clone_size: -
d_call: TRBD2
j_call: TRBJ2-5
v_call: TRBV5-1
cdr3_aa: CASSLGLGRYQETQYF
cdr3_nt: TGCGCCAGCAGCCTGGGACTAGGCCGCTACCAAGAGACCCAGTACTTC

clone_size: -
d_call: TRBD2
j_call: TRBJ2-3
v_call: TRBV19
cdr3_aa: CASSIAKTSGPAEDTQYF
cdr3_nt: TGTGCCAGTAGTATAGCCAAGACTAGCGGGCCAGCAGAAGATACGCAGTATTTT

clone_size: -
d_call: TRBD1
j_call: TRBJ1-1
v_call: TRBV2
cdr3_aa: CASITGTGGAAEAFF
cdr3_nt: TGTGCCAGCATAACCGGGACAGGGGGCGCGGCTGAAGCTTTCTTT

clone_size: -
d_call: -
j_call: TRBJ2-3
v_call: TRBV27
cdr3_aa: CASRNTGQLADTQYF
cdr3_nt: TGTGCCAGCAGAAATACCGGACAGCTCGCAGATACGCAGTATTTT

clone_size: -
d_call: TRBD2
j_call: TRBJ2-1
v_call: TRBV7-3
cdr3_aa: CASSRPGASGYNEQFF
cdr3_nt: TGTGCCAGCAGCCGACCCGGGGCTAGCGGGTACAATGAGCAGTTCTTC

clone_size: -
d_call: -
j_call: TRBJ1-1
v_call: TRBV2
cdr3_aa: CASSETLREGKNTEAFF
cdr3_nt: TGTGCCAGCAGTGAGACACTTAGGGAGGGAAAGAACACTGAAGCTTTCTTT

clone_size: -
d_call: -
j_call: TRBJ1-1
v_call: TRBV2
cdr3_aa: CASSANQGVTEAFF
cdr3_nt: TGTGCCAGCAGTGCCAACCAGGGAGTAACTGAAGCTTTCTTT

clone_size: -
d_call: -
j_call: TRBJ2-3
v_call: TRBV12-5
cdr3_aa: CASGLGDTQYF
cdr3_nt: TGTGCTAGTGGTTTAGGAGATACGCAGTATTTT

clone_size: -
d_call: TRBD2
j_call: TRBJ2-3
v_call: TRBV18
cdr3_aa: CASSLRRGSRTDTQYF
cdr3_nt: TGTGCCAGCTCACTTAGGCGCGGGAGTAGGACAGATACGCAGTATTTT

clone_size: -
d_call: -
j_call: TRBJ1-3
v_call: TRBV19
cdr3_aa: CASSMTSGNTIYF
cdr3_nt: TGTGCCAGTAGTATGACTTCTGGAAACACCATATATTTT

clone_size: -
d_call: TRBD1
j_call: TRBJ2-7
v_call: TRBV11-3
cdr3_aa: CASSLAGGNPGEQYF
cdr3_nt: TGTGCCAGCAGCTTAGCAGGGGGAAACCCCGGCGAGCAGTACTTC

clone_size: -
d_call: -
j_call: TRBJ2-2
v_call: TRBV19
cdr3_aa: CASSIARGTGELFF
cdr3_nt: TGTGCCAGTAGTATAGCGCGGGGAACCGGGGAGCTGTTTTTT

clone_size: -
d_call: -
j_call: TRBJ2-7
v_call: TRBV11-2
cdr3_aa: CASNPTGALDEQYF
cdr3_nt: TGTGCCAGCAACCCGACCGGGGCCTTGGACGAGCAGTACTTC

clone_size: -
d_call: -
j_call: TRBJ2-1
v_call: TRBV28
cdr3_aa: CASSDYNEQFF
cdr3_nt: TGTGCCAGCAGTGACTACAATGAGCAGTTCTTC

clone_size: once
d_call: -
j_call: TRBJ2-5
v_call: TRBV9
cdr3_aa: CASSASTRGRETQYF
cdr3_nt: TGTGCCAGCAGCGCCTCCACCAGAGGAAGGGAGACCCAGTACTTC

clone_size: -
d_call: TRBD2
j_call: TRBJ2-2
v_call: TRBV7-9
cdr3_aa: CASSSTRTSGNTGELFF
cdr3_nt: TGTGCCAGCAGCTCCACTCGGACTAGCGGGAACACCGGGGAGCTGTTTTTT

clone_size: few
d_call: TRBD1
j_call: TRBJ2-2
v_call: TRBV19
cdr3_aa: CASSTTGDTGELFF
cdr3_nt: TGTGCCAGTAGTACCACAGGGGACACCGGGGAGCTGTTTTTT

clone_size: -
d_call: TRBD1
j_call: TRBJ1-5
v_call: TRBV2
cdr3_aa: CASSLRDRWEGNQPQHF
cdr3_nt: TGTGCCAGCAGCCTCCGGGACAGGTGGGAGGGCAATCAGCCCCAGCATTTT

clone_size: -
d_call: TRBD2
j_call: TRBJ2-7
v_call: TRBV18
cdr3_aa: CASSPSGGGYEQYF
cdr3_nt: TGTGCCAGCTCACCTTCAGGCGGGGGCTACGAGCAGTACTTC

clone_size: -
d_call: -
j_call: TRBJ2-5
v_call: TRBV5-6
cdr3_aa: CASSPGPTKETQYF
cdr3_nt: TGTGCCAGCAGCCCCGGGCCGACAAAAGAGACCCAGTACTTC

clone_size: once
d_call: -
j_call: TRBJ2-1
v_call: TRBV19
cdr3_aa: CASSIGGNNEQFF
cdr3_nt: TGTGCCAGTAGTATTGGGGGAAACAATGAGCAGTTCTTC

clone_size: -
d_call: -
j_call: TRBJ1-1
v_call: TRBV9
cdr3_aa: CASSLRQDSTEAFF
cdr3_nt: TGTGCCAGCAGCCTGCGACAGGACTCCACTGAAGCTTTCTTT

clone_size: -
d_call: TRBD2
j_call: TRBJ2-1
v_call: TRBV11-2
cdr3_aa: CASSLDSGRPYNEQFF
cdr3_nt: TGTGCCAGCAGCTTAGATAGCGGGAGGCCCTACAATGAGCAGTTCTTC

clone_size: -
d_call: TRBD2
j_call: TRBJ2-1
v_call: TRBV5-4
cdr3_aa: CASSLASGSWDEQFF
cdr3_nt: TGTGCCAGCAGCTTGGCTAGCGGGAGTTGGGATGAGCAGTTCTTC

clone_size: -
d_call: -
j_call: TRBJ2-7
v_call: TRBV21-1
cdr3_aa: CASGRSEQYF
cdr3_nt: TGTGCCAGCGGGCGGTCCGAGCAGTACTTC

clone_size: -
d_call: -
j_call: TRBJ2-3
v_call: TRBV5-1
cdr3_aa: CASSLTRNTDTQYF
cdr3_nt: TGCGCCAGCAGCTTGACGCGGAACACAGATACGCAGTATTTT

clone_size: -
d_call: TRBD1
j_call: TRBJ2-2
v_call: TRBV6-4
cdr3_aa: CASSKEQGRGELFF
cdr3_nt: TGTGCCAGCAGTAAAGAACAGGGGCGCGGGGAGCTGTTTTTT

clone_size: -
d_call: -
j_call: TRBJ2-1
v_call: TRBV27
cdr3_aa: CASSFDPAYNEQFF
cdr3_nt: TGTGCCAGCAGTTTTGACCCCGCGTACAATGAGCAGTTCTTC

clone_size: -
d_call: TRBD1
j_call: TRBJ1-5
v_call: TRBV7-9
cdr3_aa: CASSQGGRASNQPQHF
cdr3_nt: TGTGCCAGCAGCCAGGGGGGCAGGGCTAGCAATCAGCCCCAGCATTTT

clone_size: -
d_call: -
j_call: TRBJ2-2
v_call: TRBV5-6
cdr3_aa: CASSYAGTMGTGELFF
cdr3_nt: TGTGCCAGCAGCTACGCCGGGACAATGGGCACCGGGGAGCTGTTTTTT

clone_size: -
d_call: -
j_call: TRBJ1-2
v_call: TRBV11-2
cdr3_aa: CASSLVGQGRKGGYTF
cdr3_nt: TGTGCCAGCAGCTTAGTGGGGCAGGGGAGAAAGGGTGGCTACACCTTC

clone_size: many
d_call: -
j_call: TRBJ2-1
v_call: TRBV11-2
cdr3_aa: CASSLMDSYNEQFF
cdr3_nt: TGTGCCAGCAGCCTCATGGACAGCTACAATGAGCAGTTCTTC

clone_size: once
d_call: -
j_call: TRBJ2-7
v_call: TRBV12-5
cdr3_aa: CASEGHISYEQYF
cdr3_nt: TGTGCTAGTGAAGGGCATATTTCCTACGAGCAGTACTTC

clone_size: -
d_call: -
j_call: TRBJ1-1
v_call: TRBV5-1
cdr3_aa: CASSYGGSTEAFF
cdr3_nt: TGCGCCAGCAGCTACGGGGGTTCCACTGAAGCTTTCTTT

clone_size: -
d_call: TRBD1
j_call: TRBJ1-5
v_call: TRBV27
cdr3_aa: CASSPGTGYQPQHF
cdr3_nt: TGTGCCAGCAGTCCAGGGACAGGGTATCAGCCCCAGCATTTT

clone_size: once
d_call: TRBD1
j_call: TRBJ1-2
v_call: TRBV7-2
cdr3_aa: CASSYAGTGGYYGYTF
cdr3_nt: TGTGCCAGCAGCTACGCCGGGACAGGGGGTTACTATGGCTACACCTTC

clone_size: -
d_call: -
j_call: TRBJ2-2
v_call: TRBV19
cdr3_aa: CASSIDVRVTGELFF
cdr3_nt: TGTGCCAGTAGTATAGATGTAAGGGTCACCGGGGAGCTGTTTTTT

clone_size: -
d_call: -
j_call: TRBJ1-3
v_call: TRBV19
cdr3_aa: CASSIWAVSGNTIYF
cdr3_nt: TGTGCCAGTAGTATATGGGCGGTCTCTGGAAACACCATATATTTT

clone_size: -
d_call: -
j_call: TRBJ2-7
v_call: TRBV11-2
cdr3_aa: CASSPAGVTYEQYF
cdr3_nt: TGTGCCAGCAGCCCGGCCGGGGTTACCTACGAGCAGTACTTC

clone_size: -
d_call: -
j_call: TRBJ1-2
v_call: TRBV6-5
cdr3_aa: CASSSGLGYGYTF
cdr3_nt: TGTGCCAGCAGTTCGGGGCTTGGGTATGGCTACACCTTC

clone_size: few
d_call: -
j_call: TRBJ2-7
v_call: TRBV19
cdr3_aa: CASSVYGEGEQYF
cdr3_nt: TGTGCCAGTAGTGTGTACGGAGAAGGCGAGCAGTACTTC

clone_size: -
d_call: TRBD1
j_call: TRBJ2-7
v_call: TRBV6-5
cdr3_aa: CASRPTGTDFYEQYF
cdr3_nt: TGTGCCAGCAGACCTACCGGGACAGACTTCTACGAGCAGTACTTC

clone_size: -
d_call: TRBD1
j_call: TRBJ2-1
v_call: TRBV5-1
cdr3_aa: CASKKQGARSNEQFF
cdr3_nt: TGCGCCAGCAAGAAACAGGGGGCGAGGTCAAATGAGCAGTTCTTC

clone_size: -
d_call: TRBD2
j_call: TRBJ2-3
v_call: TRBV7-3
cdr3_aa: CASSLGLAGPDTQYF
cdr3_nt: TGTGCCAGCAGCTTGGGTCTAGCGGGCCCAGATACGCAGTATTTT

clone_size: once
d_call: -
j_call: TRBJ1-1
v_call: TRBV7-2
cdr3_aa: CASSHPRGQLRGTEAFF
cdr3_nt: TGTGCCAGCAGCCACCCCCGGGGGCAGCTGAGGGGCACTGAAGCTTTCTTT

clone_size: few
d_call: -
j_call: TRBJ2-4
v_call: TRBV7-8
cdr3_aa: CASGPDKNIQYF
cdr3_nt: TGTGCCAGCGGGCCCGATAAAAACATTCAGTACTTC

clone_size: few
d_call: -
j_call: TRBJ2-6
v_call: TRBV6-1
cdr3_aa: CASSEYVGLTGANVLTF
cdr3_nt: TGTGCCAGCAGTGAATATGTAGGGCTTACTGGGGCCAACGTCCTGACTTTC

clone_size: -
d_call: TRBD1
j_call: TRBJ1-6
v_call: TRBV27
cdr3_aa: CASSPIQGASYNSPLHF
cdr3_nt: TGTGCCAGCAGTCCCATACAGGGGGCTAGCTATAATTCACCCCTCCACTTT

clone_size: -
d_call: TRBD2
j_call: TRBJ2-5
v_call: TRBV29-1
cdr3_aa: CSVRYSGMPQETQYF
cdr3_nt: TGCAGCGTGCGCTATAGCGGGATGCCTCAAGAGACCCAGTACTTC

clone_size: -
d_call: TRBD2
j_call: TRBJ2-5
v_call: TRBV19
cdr3_aa: CASSRRAGGRQEAQYF
cdr3_nt: TGTGCCAGTAGTAGGCGAGCGGGAGGTCGACAAGAGGCCCAGTACTTC

clone_size: -
d_call: TRBD1
j_call: TRBJ1-4
v_call: TRBV18
cdr3_aa: CASSPRDSSEKLFF
cdr3_nt: TGTGCCAGCTCACCGCGGGACAGCTCTGAAAAACTGTTTTTT

clone_size: few
d_call: TRBD1
j_call: TRBJ2-5
v_call: TRBV11-2
cdr3_aa: CASSPRQGKQETQYF
cdr3_nt: TGTGCCAGCAGCCCTCGACAGGGAAAACAAGAGACCCAGTACTTC

clone_size: -
d_call: -
j_call: TRBJ2-2
v_call: TRBV11-2
cdr3_aa: CASSPQADTGELFF
cdr3_nt: TGTGCCAGCAGTCCCCAAGCGGACACCGGGGAGCTGTTTTTT

clone_size: once
d_call: -
j_call: TRBJ2-2
v_call: TRBV2
cdr3_aa: CASIEGRLASNTGELFF
cdr3_nt: TGTGCCAGCATTGAGGGCCGGCTAGCGTCGAACACCGGGGAGCTGTTTTTT

clone_size: -
d_call: -
j_call: TRBJ1-5
v_call: TRBV7-9
cdr3_aa: CASSTSSNQPQHF
cdr3_nt: TGTGCCAGCAGCACCAGTAGCAATCAGCCCCAGCATTTT